Below are 13 T cell receptor beta chains sequenced from a single sample in a study of cytomegalovirus exposure and HLA in healthy donors. The PCR contained 60 Vbeta and 13 Jbeta primers. Using immunoSEQ multiplex PCR, the repertoire was profiled, and TCRdb retains in-frame clones only, with some absent. The repertoire holds 110,000 or so clones, with over 75% as singletons. The sequencing sample was made of PBMCs. Receptors were obtained from a man aged 18 to 35 in good health and CMV-seropositive.

This sequence joins TRBV12-5 and TRBJ2-7; 8 nucleotides agree with TRBD1. Germline CDR1 and CDR2: LGHNT and FRNRAP. Trimming removed 8 bases from V and 5 bases from J; junction bases left unmatched: 11. This CDR3 has 14 amino acids. The CDR3 bases are TGTGCTAGTAAGGGGACAGGTGGTTTCCACGAGCAGTACTTC. Protein sequence: CASKGTGGFHEQYF.

V gene TRBV6-1 combines with J gene TRBJ1-4, with 8 bases identical to TRBD1. V was clipped by 6 bases and J by 5 bases; unmatched bases: 5. The CDR3 is made up of 14 amino acids. The germline V gene encodes CDR1 MNHNS and CDR2 SASEGT. CDR3 sequence (DNA): TGTGCCAGCAGAATTACAGGGGGGAATGAAAAACTGTTTTTT. Protein: CASRITGGNEKLFF.

The chain carries TRBV5-1 and TRBJ1-1; the match to TRBD1 covers 7 bases. V trimming: 4 bases; J trimming: 1 base; junction bases outside the gene matches: 10. The CDR3 sequence is 16 residues long. Germline lookup yields CDR1 SGHRS and CDR2 YFSETQ. The chain's CDR3 is CASSPKGTVGNTEAFF. Here the CDR3 DNA reads TGCGCCAGCAGCCCAAAAGGGACAGTTGGGAACACTGAAGCTTTCTTT.

V usage is TRBV6-1 and J usage is TRBJ2-7; TRBD1 matches 7 bases. CDR3 length: 14 amino acids. V lost 5 bases, J lost 3 bases, and 7 bases stayed unmatched. Germline CDR1 and CDR2: MNHNS and SASEGT. CDR3 nucleotide sequence: TGTGCCAGCAGTCCCACGGGACAGATCTACGAGCAGTACTTC. Its protein product is CASSPTGQIYEQYF.

The J gene is TRBJ2-7, the V gene TRBV4-1, with TRBD1 matching 8 bases. The V gene's germline CDR1 is MGHRA and CDR2 YSYEKL. V lost 1 base and J lost 3; bases outside the gene matches: 5. This CDR3 has 15 residues. The CDR3 DNA reads as TGCGCCAGCAGCCAAGCCCAGGGGGCAAACTACGAGCAGTACTTC. The encoded protein is CASSQAQGANYEQYF.

The rearrangement links TRBV11-3 to TRBJ2-5; D gene unclear. Germline loops: CDR1 SGHNT, CDR2 YENEEA. The CDR3 has 13 residues. Trimming removed 3 bases at V and 1 base at J, with 6 bases between. The CDR3 loop reads CASSLWAQETQYF. CDR3 coding DNA: TGTGCCAGCAGCTTGTGGGCCCAAGAGACCCAGTACTTC.

The rearrangement uses TRBV6-5 and TRBJ2-5; 11 bases are shared with TRBD1. V was clipped by 7 bases and J by 5 bases; unmatched bases: 6. Germline V gene data show CDR1 as MNHEY and CDR2 as SVGAGI. CDR3 size: 14 residues. CDR3 sequence reads: CASTGTGGLETQYF. CDR3 bases: TGTGCCAGCACCGGGACAGGGGGACTGGAGACCCAGTACTTC.

The V and J genes are TRBV5-4 and TRBJ1-5, with TRBD1 as a possible D gene (5 bases). Germline V CDR1 and CDR2: SGHNT, YYREEE (reference sequence). V lost 3 bases, J lost 2 bases, and 9 bases lay in between. This CDR3 region has 14 residues. The chain's CDR3 is CASSSGSGNQPQHF. CDR3 in DNA: TGTGCCAGCAGCTCAGGGTCCGGCAATCAGCCCCAGCATTTT.

The chain uses TRBV6-4 and TRBJ2-3; 9 nucleotides align to TRBD2. The CDR3 extends over 16 amino acids. The V and J ends lost 1 base and 9 bases, in that order; junction bases with no gene match: 11. The germline V gene encodes CDR1 MRHNA and CDR2 SNTAGT. CDR3 coding DNA: TGTGCCAGCAGTGACTGGCAGCGGGGGGTCCTCGGCACGCAGTATTTT. Translation: CASSDWQRGVLGTQYF.

The chain carries TRBV5-1 and TRBJ2-5; weak D call: TRBD1 (6 bases). Trimming pared 5 bases from V and 5 bases from J, leaving 19 bases between. The germline gives CDR1 SGHRS, CDR2 YFSETQ. The CDR3 sequence is 15 residues long. The CDR3 here is CASREEHRELETQYF. CDR3 bases: TGCGCCAGCAGGGAGGAGCACAGGGAACTGGAGACCCAGTACTTC. Combining the CDR3 with reference TRBV5-1 and TRBJ2-5 gives the whole variable domain KAGVTQTPRYLIKTRGQQVTLSCSPISGHRSVSWYQQTPGQGLQFLFEYFSETQRNKGNFPGRFSGRQFSNSRSEMNVSTLELGDSALYLCASREEHRELETQYFGPGTRLLVL.

This rearrangement joins TRBV7-9 to TRBJ2-1; 8 nucleotides agree with TRBD2. CDR3 length: 13 residues. Per germline, CDR1 SEHNR and CDR2 FQNEAQ (reference sequence). With 1 base clipped from V and 7 bases from J, the junction kept 0 bases outside the gene matches. CDR3 sequence: CASSLVAGNEQFF. CDR3 coding DNA: TGTGCCAGCAGCTTAGTAGCGGGGAATGAGCAGTTCTTC.

The rearrangement uses TRBV27 and TRBJ2-1; TRBD1 agrees at 11 bases. The CDR3 is made up of 15 amino acids. Germline V CDR1 and CDR2: MNHEY, SMNVEV (reference sequence). V lost 3 bases, J lost 8 bases, and 6 bases stayed unmatched. CDR3 sequence (DNA): TGTGCCAGCAGTTTCCTGGACAGGGGGCTGGATGAGCAGTTCTTC. It is translated as CASSFLDRGLDEQFF.

DNA for the CDR3: TGTGCCAGCAGACCAGATGGCTACACCTTC. This sequence encodes CASRPDGYTF. This chain uses TRBV2 with TRBJ1-2; no clear D. V lost 6 bases and J 6 bases, leaving 5 bases between the germline ends. CDR3 length equals 10 residues. Looked up from germline, CDR1 is SNHLY and CDR2 is FYNNEI.